This T cell receptor beta chain was sequenced for a study of blood T cells in healthy people across ages. CDR3 length equals 13 residues. Germline CDR1 MDHEN, CDR2 SYDVKM. V dropped 5 bases and J dropped 7 bases, with 14 bases sitting between them. Donation came from healthy Caucasian individuals in Russia who were aged roughly 6 to 100. Sample-barcoded 5' priming and a J-beta primer mix drove a second PCR of roughly 7 to 11 cycles. In TCRdb, the 5' RACE reads were re-called with MiXCR into one record per CDR3 protein. The profile shows around 1,900,000 distinct CDR3 sequences, around 40% of them singletons. In the case of this clonotype: A much larger clone lies one base from this, so it may be a read error.

What was sequenced was blood. This clonotype was sampled from a human donor in good health. The chain employs TRBV28 and TRBJ1-2, with D maybe TRBD1 (5 bases). CDR3 coding DNA: TGTGCCAGCAGTCCCGGGGACCTCTGTGGCTACACCTTC. Protein: CASSPGDLCGYTF.